The clone carrying this TCR beta chain was counted only a few times. Sequenced by immunoSEQ multiplex PCR; TCRdb stores in-frame clones only, minus some. The sample comprises around 95,000 clones, 75% to 85% of which are singletons, and roughly 7.9% rests with the top ten. The germline CDR1 and CDR2 sequences are SGHTA and FQGNSA. J lost 5 bases, V lost 9 bases, and 8 bases had no gene match. There are 14 residues in the CDR3. The time point here: blood 4 weeks post-SBRT, at nephrectomy. Treatment indicated: 15 Gy SBRT to primary tumor, nephrectomy 4 weeks later. Nephrectomy followed 15 Gy stereotactic body radiation by 4 weeks. The tumor was a clear cell renal cell carcinoma. This sample was included in a study of radiation and T cells in renal cell carcinoma.

The receptor comes from a man in his sixties with renal cell carcinoma. This chain connects TRBV7-2 to TRBJ2-3, with TRBD2 matching over 10 bases. The material was blood, obtained from a patient whose treatment included radiotherapy and nephrectomy. The CDR3 here is CASSSGSRGDTQYF. CDR3 DNA: TGTGCCAGTTCTAGCGGGAGCCGCGGAGATACGCAGTATTTT.